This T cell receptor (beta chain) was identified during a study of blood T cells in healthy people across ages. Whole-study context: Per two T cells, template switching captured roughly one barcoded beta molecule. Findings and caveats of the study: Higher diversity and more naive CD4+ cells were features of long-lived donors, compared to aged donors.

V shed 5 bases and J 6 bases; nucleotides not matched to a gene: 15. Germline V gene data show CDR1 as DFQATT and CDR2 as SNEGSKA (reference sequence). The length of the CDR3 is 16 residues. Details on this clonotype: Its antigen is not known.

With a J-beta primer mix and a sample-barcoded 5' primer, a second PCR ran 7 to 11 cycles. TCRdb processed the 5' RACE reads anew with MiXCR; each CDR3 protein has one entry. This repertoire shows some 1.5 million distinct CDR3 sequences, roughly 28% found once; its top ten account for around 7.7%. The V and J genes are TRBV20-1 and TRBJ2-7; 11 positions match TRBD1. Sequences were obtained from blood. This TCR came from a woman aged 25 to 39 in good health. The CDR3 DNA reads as TGCAGTGCTTCTCCCCATCCGGGACAGGGGGTTTGCGAGCAGTACTTC. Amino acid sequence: CSASPHPGQGVCEQYF.